One and the same sample provided the 18 T cell receptor beta chains below, sequenced in a study of T-cell reconstitution after alpha-beta-depleted transplantation in children. Molecular barcoding with unique molecular identifiers was used for the TCRbeta library. One entry per CDR3 protein, called by TCRdb with MiXCR from the PCR reads. The sample comprises under 35,000 distinct CDR3 sequences, roughly 5.7% of which are singletons, and 5.5% to 7% rests with the top ten. This specimen consisted of PBMCs, mostly from graft donor cells, obtained 180 days after TCRalphabeta/CD19-depleted stem cell transplant. The receptor set was obtained from a male patient between 10 and 17 years old who had a stem cell transplant for acute myeloid leukemia, so the T cells may come from the graft donor.

This clonotype has a count of ten or more. The J gene is TRBJ1-2, the V gene TRBV15; 12 positions match TRBD1. Germline V gene lookup returns CDR1 LNHNV and CDR2 YYDKDF (reference sequence). Trimming removed 9 bases from V and 4 bases from J; junction bases left unmatched: 6. The CDR3 length is 14 residues. Written as DNA, the CDR3 is TGTGCCACGGGACAGGGGGCAGGCGGCTATGGCTACACCTTC. Translating gives CATGQGAGGYGYTF.

This clonotype was counted at least ten times. V usage is TRBV12-3 or TRBV12-4 and J usage is TRBJ2-2, with D unresolved. Trimming shortened V by 4 bases and J by 4 bases, and 13 bases separated the two germline ends. CDR3 length: 15 amino acids. CDR3: CASSYVARSTGELFF. The CDR3 DNA reads as TGTGCCAGCAGTTATGTGGCCAGATCCACCGGGGAGCTGTTTTTT.

This clonotype was detected many times. V is TRBV18 and J is TRBJ2-7; D not certain. The CDR3 covers 15 residues. The V and J ends lost 0 bases and 0 bases respectively, with 9 bases between them. Germline CDR1 reads KGHSH; CDR2 reads LQKENI. CDR3 in amino acids: CASSPPGKASYEQYF. The CDR3, as DNA: TGTGCCAGCTCACCACCGGGGAAGGCCTCCTACGAGCAGTACTTC. Looking up the rest from reference TRBV18 and TRBJ2-7 gives the full variable domain: NAGVMQNPRHLVRRRGQEARLRCSPMKGHSHVYWYRQLPEEGLKFMVYLQKENIIDESGMPKERFSAEFPKEGPSILRIQQVVRGDSAAYFCASSPPGKASYEQYFGPGTRLTVT.

This clonotype has a count of ten or more. V is TRBV30 and J is TRBJ2-7, with D perhaps matching TRBD2 (5 bases). Germline CDR1 is GTSNPN and CDR2 is SVGIG (reference sequence). Trimming cost V 5 bases and J 2 bases, with 10 bases left between them. The CDR3 spans 12 residues. The CDR3: CAWESGTYEQYF. The DNA of the CDR3 is TGTGCCTGGGAAAGCGGTACCTACGAGCAGTACTTC.

This clonotype was found a few times. A much larger clonotype is one base distant, so this may be a read error. The V and J genes are TRBV4-2 and TRBJ2-1; D gene uncertain. Germline V lookup: CDR1 LGHNA, CDR2 YNFKEQ. Trimming took off 8 bases at V and 3 bases at J, with 17 bases between the two ends. CDR3 length equals 15 residues. Here the CDR3 reads CASGPRLSCYNEQFF. DNA of the CDR3: TGTGCCAGCGGCCCCCGGTTGAGCTGCTACAATGAGCAGTTCTTC.

This clonotype came up many times. Germline is not matched at one junction end, which may reflect a read error. This chain uses TRBV7-7 with TRBJ1-3, with 8 nucleotides matching TRBD1. There are 14 residues in the CDR3. Germline loops: CDR1 SSHAT, CDR2 FNYEAQ (reference sequence). DNA of the CDR3: TGTGCTAGCAGCTCGGGACAGGCTGGAAACACCATATATTTT. Residues: CASSSGQAGNTIYF.

This clonotype was observed many times. The chain combines TRBV19 with TRBJ2-1; possibly TRBD1 or TRBD2 for D (5 bases each). Germline V lookup: CDR1 LNHDA, CDR2 SQIVND (reference sequence). The CDR3 totals 14 residues. The V end lost 3 bases, the J end lost 2 bases, and 8 bases lay between the germline ends. CDR3 sequence (DNA): TGTGCCAGTAGTATGGGACGCACCTACAATGAGCAGTTCTTC. Amino acid sequence: CASSMGRTYNEQFF.

This clonotype appeared many times. CDR3: CATSDDWGVSGEQFF. The CDR3 DNA reads as TGTGCCACCAGTGATGATTGGGGGGTCAGCGGTGAGCAGTTCTTC. The chain couples TRBV24-1 to TRBJ2-1; tentatively, D is TRBD2 (6 bases). The CDR3 extends over 15 amino acids. V was pared by 3 bases and J by 9 bases, with 17 bases between. Germline V gene data show CDR1 as KGHDR and CDR2 as SFDVKD.

This clonotype was detected many times. The chain uses TRBV29-1 and TRBJ1-2; 10 bases line up with TRBD1. V gave up 3 bases and J gave up 8 bases; unmatched junction bases: 6. Germline V gene sequence: CDR1 SQVTM, CDR2 ANQGSEA. This CDR3 is 13 amino acids long. The CDR3 nucleotides read TGCAGCGTTGAGCCGGGACAGGGGCGAGGCTACACCTTC. Translated: CSVEPGQGRGYTF. The whole variable domain, remainder taken from reference TRBV29-1 and TRBJ1-2, is SAVISQKPSRDICQRGTSLTIQCQVDSQVTMMFWYRQQPGQSLTLIATANQGSEATYESGFVIDKFPISRPNLTFSTLTVSNMSPEDSSIYLCSVEPGQGRGYTFGSGTRLTVV.

This clonotype is categorized as medium-sized. The chain employs TRBV5-6 and TRBJ2-1, with 13 bases lining up with TRBD2. This CDR3 is built from 15 residues. CDR1 and CDR2 from the germline V gene are SGHDT and YYEEEE. V was pared by 4 bases and J by 7 bases, with 5 bases of the junction left unmatched. In DNA, the CDR3 is TGTGCCAGCAGCCTATTGACTAGCGGGAGGAATGAGCAGTTCTTC. This translates into CASSLLTSGRNEQFF.

The sample holds many counts of this clonotype. The gene calls are TRBV10-3 and TRBJ2-1; no clear D gene. Per germline, CDR1 ENHRY and CDR2 SYGVKD. Trimming took off 3 bases at V and 12 bases at J, with 21 bases between the two ends. This CDR3 comprises 15 residues. The CDR3 is CAISEGQALHSVQFF. For the CDR3, the DNA is TGTGCCATCAGTGAAGGGCAGGCACTACACTCCGTGCAGTTCTTC.

This clonotype was seen repeatedly, ten times or more. The V call is TRBV7-9, the J call TRBJ2-2; 7 bases agree with TRBD1. The V gene's germline CDR1 is SEHNR and CDR2 FQNEAQ (reference sequence). The CDR3 totals 12 residues. The V gene end was trimmed by 9 bases and the J gene end by 5 bases; junction bases not matched to a gene: 3. The CDR3 DNA follows: TGTGCCAGTGACAGGGTGACCGGGGAGCTGTTTTTT. This sequence encodes CASDRVTGELFF.

Ten or more counts support this clonotype. The V and J genes are TRBV7-9 and TRBJ2-1, with a possible D match to TRBD2 (6 bases). V lost 2 bases and J lost 4, with 12 bases in between. The CDR3 is 15 residues long. Germline-derived CDR1 and CDR2 are SEHNR and FQNEAQ (reference sequence). The CDR3 nucleotides read TGTGCCAGCAGCTTAAGGCTAGCGTCTTACAATGAGCAGTTCTTC. Its protein is CASSLRLASYNEQFF.

There are many counts of this clonotype. V gene TRBV30 combines with J gene TRBJ2-3, with D unclear. CDR3 size: 11 residues. V was clipped by 5 bases and J by 0 bases, with 3 bases between them. Germline assignment: CDR1 GTSNPN and CDR2 SVGIG (reference sequence). CDR3 sequence reads: CAWGSTDTQYF. CDR3 sequence (DNA): TGTGCCTGGGGCAGCACAGATACGCAGTATTTT.

This clonotype was seen ten or more times. This chain uses TRBV18 with TRBJ1-5; TRBD1 agrees at 9 bases. J was trimmed by 7 bases and V by 3 bases; bases with no gene match: 4. CDR1 and CDR2 (germline): KGHSH, LQKENI. The CDR3 runs 14 residues. DNA for the CDR3: TGTGCCAGCTCACCGATGGACAGGGGACAGCCCCAGCATTTT. This sequence encodes CASSPMDRGQPQHF.

This clonotype was found many times. The chain couples TRBV18 to TRBJ2-1; D perhaps matches TRBD2 (6 bases). Between the trimmed V and J ends, which lost 3 bases and 2 bases, there was a span of 11 bases. The CDR3 totals 15 residues. From germline, CDR1 is KGHSH and CDR2 LQKENI. As DNA, the CDR3 is TGTGCCAGCTCACCTACGTCGGGAGCCTACAATGAGCAGTTCTTC. This codes for CASSPTSGAYNEQFF.

Many counts were recorded for this clonotype. The V gene is TRBV9, the J gene TRBJ2-5; 8 bases line up with TRBD2. V was pared by 3 bases and J by 1 base, with 5 bases of the junction left unmatched. Germline V CDR1 and CDR2: SGDLS, YYNGEE. This CDR3 has 15 amino acids. CDR3 coding DNA: TGTGCCAGCAGCGGGAATAGCGGGGCCCAAGAGACCCAGTACTTC. Amino acids: CASSGNSGAQETQYF.

Ten or more counts support this clonotype. The chain couples TRBV7-6 to TRBJ1-5; no clear D. The V gene lost 1 base and the J gene lost 5 bases, with 6 bases spanning the gap. CDR1 is SGHVS and CDR2 is FNYEAQ in the germline V gene. This CDR3 is built from 13 residues. For the CDR3, the DNA is TGTGCCAGCAGCTTAGGCACAGATCAGCCCCAGCATTTT. Amino acid sequence: CASSLGTDQPQHF.